This T cell receptor beta chain derives from a study of cytomegalovirus exposure and HLA in healthy donors. The study's findings and limits: TCR beta V segments were, for the most part, productive about 87% or about 30% of the time in an earlier analysis.

It was with 60 Vbeta and 13 Jbeta primers that the PCR ran. This table comes from immunoSEQ multiplex PCR, and its TCRdb copy is limited to in-frame clones, with some not included. The sample includes fewer than 200,000 clones, approximately 80% seen only once; the top ten take about 2.2%. The CDR3 runs to 17 residues. Trimming stripped 0 bases from V and 9 bases from J, with 23 bases between. CDR1 is LGHNA and CDR2 is YSLEER in the germline V gene. With regard to this clone: Its target is unknown.

Specimen: PBMCs. V gene TRBV4-3 combines with J gene TRBJ1-2; D ambiguous. The TCR comes from a woman in her thirties in good health and CMV-seronegative. CDR3 sequence (DNA): TGCGCCAGCAGCCAAGATGGGGAGGGCCGAACGATAAAACGCTACACCTTC. This sequence encodes CASSQDGEGRTIKRYTF.